These 12 T cell receptor beta chains were sequenced from one sample in a study of T cells after yellow fever vaccination (dated by TCRdb to between 2018 and 2021). The meaning of the sample's treatment or condition label: live attenuated yellow fever vaccine strain. The protocol used for the library was 5' RACE. Instrument used: Illumina HiSeq 2500. In-frame beta chains were kept once TCRdb had trimmed the public reads at Q25 with fastp and called clones with MiXCR. Rows with a matching CDR3 protein are joined into one entry that keeps the most common DNA and genes. Within this sample are over 200,000 distinct CDR3 sequences, with approximately 6.3% of them counted one time only. Approximately 1.1% of the sample is taken by the ten largest. The source material was CD4+ T cells sorted from PBMCs, sampled on the day of the yellow fever booster vaccination. The receptor set was obtained from a man aged 30 to 45 who received the YFV17D yellow fever vaccine.

V gene TRBV7-2 combines with J gene TRBJ2-7, with 7 bases aligning to TRBD2. The germline V gene has CDR1 SGHTA and CDR2 FQGNSA. The CDR3 is made up of 14 amino acids. The V segment lost 5 bases and the J segment 3 bases; nucleotides outside the gene matches: 7. CDR3 DNA: TGTGCCAGCAGCGCCACCGGGGGGAGCTACGAGCAGTACTTC. Translated, it gives CASSATGGSYEQYF. Complete variable domain (other parts from reference TRBV7-2 and TRBJ2-7): GAGVSQSPSNKVTEKGKDVELRCDPISGHTALYWYRQSLGQGLEFLIYFQGNSAPDKSGLPSDRFSAERTGGSVSTLTIQRTQQEDSAVYLCASSATGGSYEQYFGPGTRLTVT.

This clonotype showed up many times. This chain links TRBV7-2 with TRBJ2-7; D not certain. Trimming left V 1 base short and J 2 bases short, with 9 bases between. CDR3 size: 14 residues. Germline V gene lookup returns CDR1 SGHTA and CDR2 FQGNSA. This CDR3 is CASSLEAGPYEQYF. In DNA, the CDR3 is TGTGCCAGCAGCTTAGAGGCAGGCCCCTACGAGCAGTACTTC.

There are a few counts of this clonotype. The chain links TRBV3-1 to TRBJ2-1; D possibly corresponds to TRBD2 (6 bases). The V end was cut by 3 bases, the J end by 7 bases, with 16 bases between. Germline-derived CDR1 and CDR2 are LGHDT and YNNKEL (reference sequence). CDR3 size: 15 residues. CDR3 coding DNA: TGTGCCAGCAGCCATCTGCGGGACGGTCTGAATGAGCAGTTCTTC. Amino acids: CASSHLRDGLNEQFF.

This clonotype showed up many times. The chain combines TRBV27 with TRBJ2-2, with TRBD2 identical over 7 bases. V gave up 8 bases and J gave up 2 bases; unmatched junction bases: 5. Germline values: CDR1 MNHEY, CDR2 SMNVEV (reference sequence). The CDR3 extends over 14 amino acids. In DNA form, the CDR3 reads TGTGCCAGCTGGGGGGGGTTCAACACCGGGGAGCTGTTTTTT. This encodes CASWGGFNTGELFF.

The chain combines TRBV20-1 with TRBJ2-7; TRBD2 aligns across 12 bases. CDR3 size: 15 residues. Germline V gene data show CDR1 as DFQATT and CDR2 as SNEGSKA (reference sequence). With V trimmed by 6 bases and J by 2 bases, 8 bases remained unmatched. The chain's CDR3 is CSASTSSGRAYEQYF. CDR3 in DNA: TGCAGTGCCTCGACCTCTAGCGGGAGGGCCTACGAGCAGTACTTC.

This clonotype was counted many times. The V call is TRBV5-6, the J call TRBJ2-7; tentatively, D is TRBD1 (7 bases). The V gene lost 3 bases and the J gene lost 4 bases, with 29 bases spanning the gap. CDR3 size: 19 residues. Germline V gene data show CDR1 as SGHDT and CDR2 as YYEEEE. CDR3 DNA: TGTGCCAGCAGCTCAATGAGGGGGCCGGGGGCGCCGGGAGTGTACGAGCAGTACTTC. Its protein product is CASSSMRGPGAPGVYEQYF.

This clonotype was counted at least ten times. J is TRBJ1-1 and V is TRBV5-1; no definite D call. CDR1 is SGHRS, CDR2 YFSETQ, per germline. The CDR3 contains 12 residues. The germline V and J ends were trimmed by 1 base and 4 bases, with 5 bases remaining between them. CDR3 coding DNA: TGCGCCAGCAGCTTGCCCTCCACTGAAGCTTTCTTT. Protein: CASSLPSTEAFF.

This clonotype was detected ten times or more. V is TRBV5-1 and J is TRBJ2-1; TRBD2 matches at 8 bases. With V trimmed by 1 base and J by 4 bases, 16 bases remained unmatched. This CDR3 contains 19 residues. In germline, CDR1 is SGHRS, CDR2 YFSETQ. The CDR3 coding sequence is TGCGCCAGCAGCTTGTCCCTCGGGGGGGGCGGGAGTGGTTACAATGAGCAGTTCTTC. The encoded protein is CASSLSLGGGGSGYNEQFF. The complete variable domain, with remaining parts taken from reference TRBV5-1 and TRBJ2-1, reads KAGVTQTPRYLIKTRGQQVTLSCSPISGHRSVSWYQQTPGQGLQFLFEYFSETQRNKGNFPGRFSGRQFSNSRSEMNVSTLELGDSALYLCASSLSLGGGGSGYNEQFFGPGTRLTVL.

The V gene is TRBV30, the J gene TRBJ2-1, with 8 bases lining up with TRBD2. V lost 0 bases, J lost 12 bases, and 10 bases stayed unmatched. Germline-derived CDR1 and CDR2 are GTSNPN and SVGIG (reference sequence). The CDR3 extends over 14 amino acids. CDR3 in amino acids: CAWSVTSGNNGQFF. In nucleotides, the CDR3 is TGTGCCTGGAGTGTAACTAGCGGAAACAACGGGCAGTTCTTC.

V is TRBV4-3 and J is TRBJ2-5, with 9 positions matching TRBD1. This CDR3 has 17 amino acids. Losses at the gene ends were 4 bases for V and 5 bases for J; bases not matched to a gene: 14. Germline CDR1 LGHNA, CDR2 YSLEER. CDR3 residues: CASSPKIGDRVSETQYF. The CDR3 DNA is TGCGCCAGCAGCCCGAAGATAGGGGACAGGGTGAGTGAGACCCAGTACTTC.

This clonotype was seen only a few times. The V gene is TRBV6-4, the J gene TRBJ2-1; 9 bases are shared with TRBD1. Germline V gene lookup returns CDR1 MRHNA and CDR2 SNTAGT. This CDR3 has 14 residues. Trimming at V came to 6 bases and at J to 6 bases, leaving 6 bases not matched to a gene. This CDR3 is CASRPGQGFNEQFF. CDR3 in DNA: TGTGCCAGCAGGCCGGGACAGGGTTTCAATGAGCAGTTCTTC.

The chain employs TRBV5-6 and TRBJ2-7; 8 bases line up with TRBD1. Germline V gene lookup returns CDR1 SGHDT and CDR2 YYEEEE. V dropped 4 bases and J dropped 0; count of bases not matched to a gene: 6. The CDR3 contains 15 residues. In DNA, the CDR3 is TGTGCCAGCAGCGGATGGGACAGGAGCTCCTACGAGCAGTACTTC. Encoded protein: CASSGWDRSSYEQYF.